Following are 24 T cell receptor beta chains from one sample sequenced in a study of T cells after yellow fever vaccination. Each CDR3 protein is one row after TCRdb ran MiXCR on the 5' RACE reads. The sample shows about 340,000 distinct CDR3 sequences, 8.7% of them seen only once. Sample: PBMCs, taken on the day of the first yellow fever vaccination. These receptors came from a man aged 18 to 30 who received the YFV17D yellow fever vaccine.

This chain links TRBV5-1 with TRBJ2-3; no clear D. Germline CDR1 is SGHRS and CDR2 is YFSETQ. CDR3 length: 14 residues. V was shortened by 0 bases and J by 3 bases, with 8 bases between the two germline ends. CDR3 nucleotide sequence: TGCGCCAGCAGCTTGGGGCAGAGAACAGATACGCAGTATTTT. Translation gives CASSLGQRTDTQYF.

In the case of this clonotype: This may come from a read error, since a much larger clone is one base off. V gene TRBV18 combines with J gene TRBJ1-1, with D uncertain. This CDR3 contains 12 residues. The germline CDR1 and CDR2 sequences are KGHSH and LQKENI. CDR3 in DNA: TGTGCCAGCTCACCGCGTGGGAATGTAGCTTCCTTT. Translation gives CASSPRGNVASF.

The J gene is TRBJ2-1, the V gene TRBV20-1; 7 bases fit TRBD1. V dropped 0 bases and J dropped 4; count of bases not matched to a gene: 9. This CDR3 is built from 16 residues. Germline V gene sequence: CDR1 DFQATT, CDR2 SNEGSKA (reference sequence). Here the CDR3 DNA reads TGCAGTGCTAGAGACACGGGACAGCGGAGGTACAATGAGCAGTTCTTC. It specifies CSARDTGQRRYNEQFF.

This chain uses TRBV29-1 with TRBJ1-2; D may be TRBD1 (5 bases). This CDR3 spans 13 amino acids. Germline V gene lookup returns CDR1 SQVTM and CDR2 ANQGSEA. Trimming left V 1 base short and J 7 bases short, with 13 bases between. CDR3 loop: CSVEGNPGVGYTF. In nucleotides, the CDR3 is TGCAGCGTTGAAGGCAACCCGGGGGTTGGCTACACCTTC.

This chain connects TRBV18 to TRBJ1-1; D is unresolved. The CDR3 has 14 amino acids. V gave up 3 bases and J gave up 2 bases, with 10 bases separating them. CDR1 KGHSH and CDR2 LQKENI come from the germline V gene. The CDR3 protein is CASSPGMGNTEAFF. The CDR3 DNA reads as TGTGCCAGCTCACCGGGCATGGGAAACACTGAAGCTTTCTTT.

The chain uses TRBV4-2 and TRBJ2-1; 8 positions match TRBD2. This CDR3 region has 15 residues. Trimming removed 1 base from V and 6 bases from J; junction bases left unmatched: 5. Germline lookup yields CDR1 LGHNA and CDR2 YNFKEQ. CDR3: CASSQAGGPSNEQFF. In nucleotides, the CDR3 is TGTGCCAGCAGCCAAGCGGGGGGGCCAAGCAATGAGCAGTTCTTC.

The chain is built from TRBV28 and TRBJ1-5; D possibly corresponds to TRBD1 (6 bases). The CDR3 sequence is 13 residues long. Germline CDR1 MDHEN, CDR2 SYDVKM. With 6 bases removed from V and 11 bases from J, the gap between germline ends came to 17 bases. CDR3 sequence: CASSISGEWAQHF. CDR3 nucleotides: TGTGCCAGCAGCATATCAGGGGAGTGGGCCCAGCATTTT. Based on the CDR3 plus reference TRBV28 and TRBJ1-5, the full variable domain is DVKVTQSSRYLVKRTGEKVFLECVQDMDHENMFWYRQDPGLGLRLIYFSYDVKMKEKGDIPEGYSVSREKKERFSLILESASTNQTSMYLCASSISGEWAQHFGDGTRLSIL.

In its sample, this clonotype was seen a few times. This chain connects TRBV7-8 to TRBJ1-1; D remains unclear. The V end was cut by 6 bases, the J end by 2 bases, with 10 bases between. This CDR3 is 13 amino acids long. Germline loops: CDR1 SGHVS, CDR2 FQNEAQ. The CDR3 is CASRPRFNTEAFF. In DNA, the CDR3 is TGTGCCAGCAGACCCCGATTCAACACTGAAGCTTTCTTT.

The V call is TRBV4-1, the J call TRBJ2-5; weak D call: TRBD2 (6 bases). Trimming removed 3 bases at V and 9 bases at J, with 20 bases between. Per germline, CDR1 MGHRA and CDR2 YSYEKL. The CDR3 runs to 15 residues. The CDR3 DNA reads TGCGCCAGCAGCCAGGAGCAAAGGACTACCGAAGCCCAGTACTTC. Protein sequence: CASSQEQRTTEAQYF.

This chain uses TRBV7-9 with TRBJ2-1, with 9 nucleotides matching TRBD2. The CDR3 spans 15 residues. V gave up 5 bases and J gave up 5 bases; unmatched junction bases: 7. Per germline, CDR1 SEHNR and CDR2 FQNEAQ (reference sequence). CDR3 nucleotide sequence: TGTGCCAGCAGCCCCCAGGAGCGGGGGGACAATGAGCAGTTCTTC. Protein sequence: CASSPQERGDNEQFF.

This clonotype was counted between two and nine times. The V gene is TRBV6-2 or TRBV6-3, the J gene TRBJ1-2; D uncertain. The V gene lost 0 bases and the J gene lost 1 base, with 12 bases spanning the gap. This CDR3 region has 16 residues. The germline CDR1 and CDR2 sequences are MNHEY and SVGEGT. This chain's CDR3 is CASSYSSQKLNYGYTF. As DNA, the CDR3 is TGTGCCAGCAGTTACTCGTCACAGAAGCTTAACTATGGCTACACCTTC.

V is TRBV7-2 and J is TRBJ2-6; 9 nucleotides match TRBD1. Trimming at V came to 6 bases and at J to 4 bases, leaving 4 bases not matched to a gene. Germline CDR1 and CDR2: SGHTA and FQGNSA. The CDR3 spans 15 residues. CDR3 amino acids: CASSWDRVGANVLTF. The DNA of the CDR3 is TGTGCCAGCAGTTGGGACAGGGTCGGGGCCAACGTCCTGACTTTC.

In this sample, this clonotype turned up many times. CDR3 loop: CATSDAPARVGTGELFF. CDR3 in DNA: TGTGCCACCAGTGATGCCCCTGCCAGGGTAGGGACCGGGGAGCTGTTTTTT. V and J are TRBV24-1 and TRBJ2-2; the D gene is possibly TRBD1 (5 bases). Germline V CDR1 and CDR2: KGHDR, SFDVKD. Trimming left V 3 bases short and J 5 bases short, with 18 bases between. The CDR3 sequence is 17 residues long.

J is TRBJ2-5 and V is TRBV5-1, with 7 bases aligning to TRBD2. Per the germline V gene, CDR1 is SGHRS and CDR2 is YFSETQ. The CDR3 consists of 17 residues. Trimming took 5 bases from V and 0 from J; bases not matched to a gene: 13. The CDR3 DNA reads as TGCGCCAGCAGATTAAAGCGGGGCACCCTTTACCAAGAGACCCAGTACTTC. Its protein product is CASRLKRGTLYQETQYF.

This clonotype was found many times. This chain joins TRBV20-1 and TRBJ1-4, with D hard to call. With 5 bases removed from V and 0 bases from J, the gap between germline ends came to 7 bases. CDR3 length: 13 amino acids. In germline, CDR1 is DFQATT, CDR2 SNEGSKA (reference sequence). The CDR3 loop reads CSASTATNEKLFF. The CDR3, as DNA: TGCAGTGCTTCCACTGCAACTAATGAAAAACTGTTTTTT.

The gene calls are TRBV5-1 and TRBJ2-2; the match to TRBD2 covers 14 bases. V shed 3 bases, J shed 6 bases, and the junction held 7 bases outside the gene matches. CDR3 size: 17 residues. Germline values: CDR1 SGHRS, CDR2 YFSETQ. CDR3 in amino acids: CASSWGTSGGEAGELFF. In DNA, the CDR3 is TGCGCCAGCAGCTGGGGGACTAGCGGGGGAGAGGCCGGGGAGCTGTTTTTT.

This clonotype was picked up a small number of times. V usage is TRBV20-1 and J usage is TRBJ2-4; 8 bases align to TRBD1. The CDR3 is 13 amino acids. In germline, CDR1 is DFQATT, CDR2 SNEGSKA (reference sequence). V shed 6 bases and J 7 bases; nucleotides not matched to a gene: 8. CDR3 loop: CSAPRQGANIQYF. CDR3 nucleotide sequence: TGCAGTGCCCCGAGGCAGGGGGCCAACATTCAGTACTTC.

The genes are TRBV5-4 and TRBJ2-1; maybe TRBD1 (6 bases). Germline values: CDR1 SGHNT, CDR2 YYREEE (reference sequence). Trimming took off 2 bases at V and 8 bases at J, with 11 bases between the two ends. The CDR3 runs to 13 residues. CDR3 sequence: CASSFAGVDEQFF. CDR3 coding DNA: TGTGCCAGCAGCTTCGCAGGGGTCGATGAGCAGTTCTTC.

This clonotype has more than one count but fewer than ten. The chain links TRBV11-2 to TRBJ2-7; no clear D. V was cut by 1 base and J by 6 bases, with 13 bases left in between. The germline CDR1 and CDR2 sequences are SGHAT and FQNNGV. The CDR3 totals 14 residues. The CDR3 DNA reads as TGTGCCAGCAGCTTAGGCCCGAATAAGGGCGAGCAGTACGTC. This gives the protein CASSLGPNKGEQYV.

This clonotype was seen a handful of times. The chain carries TRBV23-1 and TRBJ1-1, with D tentatively TRBD1 (6 bases). TRBV23-1 is flagged as an ORF with uncertain function. V was pared by 2 bases and J by 1 base, with 17 bases between. This CDR3 spans 17 amino acids. The CDR3 here is CASSQPRRTEGNTEAFF. CDR3 DNA sequence: TGCGCCAGCAGTCAACCCCGCCGGACAGAGGGGAACACTGAAGCTTTCTTT.

In its sample, this clonotype was seen a few times. The chain joins TRBV19 to TRBJ2-7; unclear D gene. Trimming left V 5 bases short and J 6 bases short, with 11 bases between. This CDR3 is built from 12 residues. Per the germline V gene, CDR1 is LNHDA and CDR2 is SQIVND (reference sequence). CDR3 protein: CASSDLGIEQYF. In nucleotides, the CDR3 is TGTGCCAGTAGTGACCTGGGGATCGAGCAGTACTTC.

The genes are TRBV5-1 and TRBJ2-7; 9 nucleotides agree with TRBD1. The CDR3 has 15 residues. Germline V gene sequence: CDR1 SGHRS, CDR2 YFSETQ. Germline trimming cut 6 bases from V and 3 bases from J; bases unmatched to any gene: 10. CDR3 coding DNA: TGCGCCAGCAAGTTGCTCGGGACAGGGAACTACGAGCAGTACTTC. Translation: CASKLLGTGNYEQYF.

This clonotype occurred a few times. V is TRBV4-3 and J is TRBJ2-5, with no clear D. Germline values: CDR1 LGHNA, CDR2 YSLEER. V was shortened by 3 bases and J by 4 bases, with 15 bases between the two germline ends. This CDR3 has 15 amino acids. This CDR3 is CASSQNPSSGETQYF. CDR3 bases: TGCGCCAGCAGCCAGAACCCTAGTTCGGGAGAGACCCAGTACTTC.

V gene TRBV25-1 combines with J gene TRBJ2-3; TRBD2 is a possible D gene (6 bases). The CDR3 is 13 residues long. In germline, CDR1 is MGHDK, CDR2 SYGVNS. Trimming removed 7 bases from V and 0 bases from J, with 8 bases in between. CDR3 region: CASNGRSTDTQYF. CDR3 sequence (DNA): TGTGCCAGCAACGGGAGAAGCACAGATACGCAGTATTTT.